This is a list of T cell receptor beta chains from one sample in a study of T cell responses to AZD1222 COVID-19 vaccine. Using immunoSEQ multiplex PCR, the repertoire was profiled, and TCRdb retains in-frame clones only, with some absent. The table lists about 61,000 clones, roughly four fifths of them singletons. The sample in question was peripheral blood, obtained 28 days after the second AZD1222 dose. The receptor set was obtained from an adult who received the AZD1222 COVID-19 vaccine. Both conserved end residues are part of each CDR3. D genes are given only for firm matches. Clone size is not always given. Where it is, it says once, few, many or a class for expanded clones.

TRBJ2-7	TRBV6-2/TRBV6-3	TRBD2	few	CASSYSRTGTSVYEQYF	TGTGCCAGCAGTTACTCTCGAACCGGGACTAGCGTATACGAGCAGTACTTC
TRBJ2-7	TRBV27	TRBD2	NA	CASGRAAGEQYF	TGTGCCAGCGGGAGGGCCGCGGGTGAGCAGTACTTC
TRBJ2-2	TRBV2	NA	NA	CASNRRTGELFF	TGTGCCAGCAACAGACGCACCGGGGAGCTGTTTTTT
TRBJ2-3	TRBV18	TRBD2	NA	CASSPTLAASTDTQYF	TGTGCCAGCTCACCAACTCTAGCGGCTAGCACAGATACGCAGTATTTT
TRBJ1-1	TRBV4-2	NA	NA	CASSQGGRGMNTEAFF	TGTGCCAGCAGCCAGGGGGGAAGGGGCATGAACACTGAAGCTTTCTTT
TRBJ1-6	TRBV19	NA	NA	CASSIAGGLPFTALHF	TGTGCCAGTAGTATCGCTGGGGGACTGCCTTTTACGGCCCTCCACTTT
TRBJ1-5	TRBV5-4	TRBD1	NA	CASSLKGASNQPQHF	TGTGCCAGCAGCTTGAAGGGGGCGAGCAATCAGCCCCAGCATTTT
TRBJ1-5	TRBV19	NA	NA	CASSIVNQPQHF	TGTGCCAGTAGTATAGTCAATCAGCCCCAGCATTTT
TRBJ1-5	TRBV27	NA	once	CASSYWVRDSTADQHF	TGTGCCAGCAGTTATTGGGTGCGAGACAGCACCGCGGACCAGCATTTT
TRBJ1-1	TRBV28	NA	NA	CASTPHEGGEAEAFF	TGTGCCAGCACCCCACATGAAGGGGGTGAGGCTGAAGCTTTCTTT
TRBJ1-5	TRBV6-2/TRBV6-3	NA	NA	CASSYLQSHSNQPQHF	TGTGCCAGCAGTTACCTTCAGTCTCATAGCAATCAGCCCCAGCATTTT
TRBJ2-5	TRBV11-1	TRBD2	NA	CASKRLAGERETQYF	TGTGCCAGCAAACGACTAGCGGGAGAAAGGGAGACCCAGTACTTC
TRBJ2-2	TRBV30	NA	NA	CAWSVGGGITGELFF	TGTGCCTGGAGTGTAGGCGGCGGAATAACCGGGGAGCTGTTTTTT
TRBJ2-1	TRBV7-2	NA	NA	CASTSRLTRGGNEQFF	TGTGCCAGCACCTCCCGCCTCACGAGAGGGGGCAATGAGCAGTTCTTC
TRBJ2-4	TRBV11-1	NA	once	CASSRGEIQYF	TGTGCCAGCAGCCGCGGGGAAATTCAGTACTTC
TRBJ2-7	TRBV28	NA	NA	CASSLPLASVGEQYF	TGTGCCAGCAGTTTACCGCTAGCGTCCGTGGGGGAGCAGTACTTC